The 22 T cell receptor beta chains below were found in one sample sequenced in a study of cytomegalovirus exposure and HLA in healthy donors. This PCR relied on a set of 60 Vbeta primers and 13 Jbeta primers. The data were produced by immunoSEQ multiplex PCR, yet TCRdb's version contains in-frame clones alone and is incomplete. The sample lists over 150,000 clones, about 90% occurring once. Sequencing was done on a sample of PBMCs. The receptors were gathered from a girl under three years old in good health and CMV-seronegative.

On this clone itself: One end of the junction fails to match germline, which may point to a read error. The chain is built from TRBV13 and TRBJ1-4, with TRBD1 matching 7 bases. Germline CDR1 is PRHDT and CDR2 is FYEKMQ (reference sequence). The CDR3 spans 13 residues. The CDR3 region is CASSLTGNGKLFF. In DNA, the CDR3 is TGTGCCAGCAGCTTGACAGGGAATGGAAAACTGTTTTTT.

V gene TRBV7-2 combines with J gene TRBJ1-2; no reliable D call. V lost 1 base to trimming and J lost 4 bases, with 7 bases between them. CDR3 size: 13 residues. Germline CDR1 is SGHTA and CDR2 is FQGNSA. CDR3 sequence reads: CASSLVRSYGYTF. The CDR3, as DNA: TGTGCCAGCAGCTTAGTCAGGTCCTATGGCTACACCTTC.

About this clone itself: The junction differs from germline at one of its ends, possibly a read error. The V call is TRBV7-3, the J call TRBJ2-5; D may be TRBD2 (7 bases). CDR3 length: 14 amino acids. Germline loops: CDR1 SGHTA, CDR2 FQGTGA. CDR3 nucleotide sequence: TGTTCCAGCAGCTTAAGGGGGGGGGCGGAGACCCAGTACTTC. It yields the protein CSSSLRGGAETQYF.

The chain links TRBV2 to TRBJ2-1; a weak D match, TRBD1 (5 bases). The germline V gene has CDR1 SNHLY and CDR2 FYNNEI. V lost 3 bases to trimming and J lost 10 bases, with 22 bases between them. The CDR3 runs to 16 residues. As DNA, the CDR3 is TGTGCCAGCAGTGAGAAGGGTAGGGGATATTTAGTCGAGCAGTTCTTC. It encodes CASSEKGRGYLVEQFF.

The chain recombines TRBV6-6 with TRBJ1-3, with D possibly TRBD1 on 5 matching bases. Per germline, CDR1 MNHNY and CDR2 SVGAGI (reference sequence). The CDR3 runs 15 residues. Between the trimmed V and J ends, which lost 2 bases and 0 bases, there was a span of 8 bases. The CDR3 coding sequence is TGTGCCAGCAGTTACGACAGCCGCTCTGGAAACACCATATATTTT. Residues: CASSYDSRSGNTIYF.

The chain carries TRBV9 and TRBJ2-3, with unresolved D. Between the trimmed V and J ends, which lost 4 bases and 4 bases, there was a span of 10 bases. The germline CDR1 and CDR2 sequences are SGDLS and YYNGEE. The CDR3 length is 13 residues. CDR3 nucleotide sequence: TGTGCCAGCAGCCCTTCAGTCCCAGATACGCAGTATTTT. Translating it yields CASSPSVPDTQYF.

V is TRBV13 and J is TRBJ2-3; 8 bases fit TRBD1. This CDR3 has 14 amino acids. The ends lost 4 bases at V and 2 bases at J; junction bases unmatched: 2. Germline V gene lookup returns CDR1 PRHDT and CDR2 FYEKMQ (reference sequence). The CDR3 bases are TGTGCCAGCAGCTGGACAGGGTTCACAGATACGCAGTATTTT. Its translation: CASSWTGFTDTQYF.

CDR3 sequence reads: CASSQLAGGETGELFF. As DNA, the CDR3 is TGTGCCAGCAGCCAACTCGCGGGGGGCGAAACCGGGGAGCTGTTTTTT. This chain connects TRBV5-4 to TRBJ2-2; 8 bases align to TRBD2. The CDR3 consists of 16 residues. With 4 bases clipped from V and 5 bases from J, the junction kept 10 bases outside the gene matches. Germline values: CDR1 SGHNT, CDR2 YYREEE (reference sequence).

The chain carries TRBV30 and TRBJ2-5; TRBD1 is a possible D gene (5 bases). The CDR3 loop spans 15 amino acids. V was cut by 2 bases and J by 2 bases, with 15 bases left in between. Germline loops: CDR1 GTSNPN, CDR2 SVGIG (reference sequence). CDR3 loop: CAWSTLGHLQETQYF. CDR3 bases: TGTGCCTGGAGTACCCTGGGGCACTTACAAGAGACCCAGTACTTC. The full variable domain, in which reference TRBV30 and TRBJ2-5 provide the parts outside the CDR3, is SQTIHQWPATLVQPVGSPLSLECTVEGTSNPNLYWYRQAAGRGLQLLFYSVGIGQISSEVPQNLSASRPQDRQFILSSKKLLLSDSGFYLCAWSTLGHLQETQYFGPGTRLLVL.

The chain joins TRBV6-1 to TRBJ1-1; possible D gene TRBD1, 6 bases. Trimming pared 8 bases from V and 11 bases from J, leaving 21 bases between. Germline assignment: CDR1 MNHNS and CDR2 SASEGT. The CDR3 contains 13 residues. CDR3 coding DNA: TGTGCCAGCTCAAGAACAGGGTTAAGTGGGGCTTTCTTT. Translated, it gives CASSRTGLSGAFF.

The V gene is TRBV7-9, the J gene TRBJ1-5, with 7 bases that match TRBD1. V lost 0 bases to trimming and J lost 3 bases; unmatched junction nucleotides: 11. In germline, CDR1 is SEHNR, CDR2 FQNEAQ (reference sequence). The length of the CDR3 is 18 residues. CDR3 sequence reads: CASSLAPWTGPPNQPQHF. For the CDR3, the DNA is TGTGCCAGCAGCTTAGCCCCTTGGACAGGTCCCCCCAATCAGCCCCAGCATTTT. Full variable domain (remainder filled in from reference TRBV7-9 and TRBJ1-5): DTGVSQNPRHKITKRGQNVTFRCDPISEHNRLYWYRQTLGQGPEFLTYFQNEAQLEKSRLLSDRFSAERPKGSFSTLEIQRTEQGDSAMYLCASSLAPWTGPPNQPQHFGDGTRLSIL.

This clone was counted once. V gene TRBV10-3 combines with J gene TRBJ1-2; the D gene is possibly TRBD1 (5 bases). The CDR3 is 15 residues long. The V gene lost 4 bases and the J gene lost 0 bases, with 12 bases spanning the gap. Germline CDR1 reads ENHRY; CDR2 reads SYGVKD. CDR3 DNA sequence: TGTGCCATCAGTGCGGGCAGGGAAGCTAACTATGGCTACACCTTC. Its translation: CAISAGREANYGYTF.

The chain combines TRBV7-2 with TRBJ2-1; 9 bases match TRBD2. The CDR3 sequence is 17 residues long. V lost 5 bases, J lost 4 bases, and 12 bases stayed unmatched. From germline, CDR1 is SGHTA and CDR2 FQGNSA. In DNA form, the CDR3 reads TGTGCCAGCAGCCCAGGACAGAGCGGGGGGTTTTACAATGAGCAGTTCTTC. Its translation is CASSPGQSGGFYNEQFF.

As DNA, the CDR3 is TGCGCCAGCAGCCATGCGAGCGGGAGCTACGAGCAGTACTTC. Translating gives CASSHASGSYEQYF. The rearrangement joins TRBV4-1 to TRBJ2-7, with 8 bases fitting TRBD2. J was trimmed by 3 bases and V by 3 bases; bases with no gene match: 4. Germline V CDR1 and CDR2: MGHRA, YSYEKL. This CDR3 has 14 amino acids.

As DNA, the CDR3 is TGTGCCAGTAGCTTCGGGACAGGTTATTCTGCCCCCTACGAGCAGTACTTC. This codes for CASSFGTGYSAPYEQYF. This chain links TRBV19 with TRBJ2-7, with TRBD1 matching over 8 bases. The CDR3 is made up of 17 amino acids. Germline V lookup: CDR1 LNHDA, CDR2 SQIVND (reference sequence). The J segment lost 2 bases and the V segment lost 6 bases, leaving 15 bases of the junction unmatched.

The chain uses TRBV12-5 and TRBJ1-1, with 9 positions matching TRBD1. Germline V CDR1 and CDR2: LGHNT, FRNRAP. The V and J ends lost 0 bases and 2 bases, in that order; junction bases with no gene match: 7. The CDR3 length is 17 residues. The CDR3 region is CASGLVLDRGANTEAFF. The CDR3 nucleotides are TGTGCTAGTGGTTTGGTACTAGACAGGGGGGCTAACACTGAAGCTTTCTTT.

The rearrangement uses TRBV6-1 and TRBJ1-2, with no clear D. Trimming removed 4 bases at V and 5 bases at J, with 8 bases between. Germline V gives CDR1 MNHNS, CDR2 SASEGT. CDR3 size: 12 residues. In DNA form, the CDR3 reads TGTGCCAGCAGTGTCAGTTTGTATGGCTACACCTTC. This encodes CASSVSLYGYTF.

This sequence joins TRBV7-3 and TRBJ2-7; TRBD2 is a possible D gene (6 bases). The CDR3 has 16 amino acids. Trimming left V 2 bases short and J 4 bases short, with 18 bases between. Germline CDR1 SGHTA, CDR2 FQGTGA. The CDR3 DNA reads TGTGCCAGCAGCTTAGACAGTGGGACTCGTTATTACGAGCAGTACTTC. As protein: CASSLDSGTRYYEQYF. The full variable domain, its missing parts supplied by reference TRBV7-3 and TRBJ2-7, is GAGVSQTPSNKVTEKGKYVELRCDPISGHTALYWYRQSLGQGPEFLIYFQGTGAADDSGLPNDRFFAVRPEGSVSTLKIQRTERGDSAVYLCASSLDSGTRYYEQYFGPGTRLTVT.

V gene TRBV7-9 combines with J gene TRBJ2-3; 8 bases align to TRBD2. Germline CDR1 and CDR2: SEHNR and FQNEAQ (reference sequence). This CDR3 spans 18 amino acids. With V trimmed by 5 bases and J by 2 bases, 15 bases remained unmatched. In nucleotides, the CDR3 is TGTGCCAGCAGCCCTACCGTTGGCGGGGGGACCCTCACAGATACGCAGTATTTT. Its translation: CASSPTVGGGTLTDTQYF.

CDR3 amino acids: CASSPRGDPLVTEAFF. As DNA, the CDR3 is TGTGCCAGCAGTCCCCGCGGGGACCCGTTGGTCACTGAAGCTTTCTTT. The gene calls are TRBV9 and TRBJ1-1; D perhaps matches TRBD1 (5 bases). The length of the CDR3 is 16 residues. Looked up from germline, CDR1 is SGDLS and CDR2 is YYNGEE. Trimming took off 5 bases at V and 4 bases at J, with 21 bases between the two ends.

As for this clone: Within the sample, other DNA sequences also encode this same CDR3. V and J are TRBV4-1 and TRBJ2-3; the D gene is possibly TRBD2 (5 bases). V was cut by 1 base and J by 0 bases, with 8 bases left in between. Germline CDR1 MGHRA, CDR2 YSYEKL. The length of the CDR3 is 15 residues. CDR3 sequence: CASSQASGSTDTQYF. CDR3 DNA sequence: TGCGCCAGCAGCCAAGCGAGCGGCAGCACAGATACGCAGTATTTT.

This clone showed up just once. J is TRBJ2-1 and V is TRBV4-1; 7 nucleotides match TRBD1. There are 18 residues in the CDR3. V dropped 1 base and J dropped 6; count of bases not matched to a gene: 15. Germline CDR1 reads MGHRA; CDR2 reads YSYEKL. CDR3 protein: CASSQGVVGKGASNEQFF. In nucleotides, the CDR3 is TGCGCCAGCAGCCAAGGGGTTGTCGGCAAGGGGGCAAGCAATGAGCAGTTCTTC.